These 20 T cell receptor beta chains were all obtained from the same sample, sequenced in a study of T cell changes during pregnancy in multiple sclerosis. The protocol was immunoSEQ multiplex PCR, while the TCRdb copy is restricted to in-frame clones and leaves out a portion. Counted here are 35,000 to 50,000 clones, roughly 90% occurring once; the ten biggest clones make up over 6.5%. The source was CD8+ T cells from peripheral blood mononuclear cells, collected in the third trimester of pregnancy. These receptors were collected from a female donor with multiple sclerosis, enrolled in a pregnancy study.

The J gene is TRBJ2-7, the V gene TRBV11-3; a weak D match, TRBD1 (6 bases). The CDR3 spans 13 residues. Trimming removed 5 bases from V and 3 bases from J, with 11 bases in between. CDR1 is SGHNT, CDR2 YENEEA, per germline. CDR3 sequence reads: CASSPQDSYEQYF. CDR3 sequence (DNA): TGTGCCAGCAGCCCACAGGACAGCTACGAGCAGTACTTC.

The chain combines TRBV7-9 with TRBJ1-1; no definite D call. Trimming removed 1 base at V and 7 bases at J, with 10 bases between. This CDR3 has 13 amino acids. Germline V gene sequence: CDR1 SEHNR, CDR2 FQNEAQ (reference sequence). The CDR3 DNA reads TGTGCCAGCAGCTTAGGGGCATCACTTGAAGCTTTCTTT. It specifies CASSLGASLEAFF.

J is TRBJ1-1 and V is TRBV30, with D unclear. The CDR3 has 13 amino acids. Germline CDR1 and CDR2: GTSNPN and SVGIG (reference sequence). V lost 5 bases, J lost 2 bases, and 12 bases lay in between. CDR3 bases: TGTGCCTGGGAGCCGGGGAGAAACACTGAAGCTTTCTTT. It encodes CAWEPGRNTEAFF.

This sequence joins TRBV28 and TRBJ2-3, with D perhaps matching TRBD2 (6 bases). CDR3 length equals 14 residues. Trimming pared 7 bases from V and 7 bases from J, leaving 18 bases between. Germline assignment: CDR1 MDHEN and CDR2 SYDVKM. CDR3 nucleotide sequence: TGTGCCAGCATTGGACTACCCGACATAAATACGCAGTATTTT. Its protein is CASIGLPDINTQYF.

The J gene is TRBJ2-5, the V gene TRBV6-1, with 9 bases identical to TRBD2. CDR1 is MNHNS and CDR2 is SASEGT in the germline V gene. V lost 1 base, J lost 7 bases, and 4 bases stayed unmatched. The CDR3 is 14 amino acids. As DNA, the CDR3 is TGTGCCAGCAGTGAAGGTAGCGGGAGCGCGACCCAGTACTTC. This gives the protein CASSEGSGSATQYF.

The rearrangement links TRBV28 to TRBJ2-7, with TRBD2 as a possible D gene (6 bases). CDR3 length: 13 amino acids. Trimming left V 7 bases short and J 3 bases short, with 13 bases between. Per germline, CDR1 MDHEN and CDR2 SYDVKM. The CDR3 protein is CASTTGSFYEQYF. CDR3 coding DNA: TGTGCCAGCACTACCGGGAGCTTCTACGAGCAGTACTTC.

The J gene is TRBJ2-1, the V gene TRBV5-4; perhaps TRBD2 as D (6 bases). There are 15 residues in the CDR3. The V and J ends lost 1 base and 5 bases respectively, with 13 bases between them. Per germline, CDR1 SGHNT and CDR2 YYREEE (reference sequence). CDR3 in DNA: TGTGCCAGCAGCTTGCTCGGGGGATATGACAATGAGCAGTTCTTC. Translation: CASSLLGGYDNEQFF.

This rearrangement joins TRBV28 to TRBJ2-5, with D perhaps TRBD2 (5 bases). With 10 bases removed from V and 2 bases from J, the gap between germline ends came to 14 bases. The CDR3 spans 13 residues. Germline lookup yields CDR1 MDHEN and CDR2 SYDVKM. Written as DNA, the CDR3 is TGTGCCAAGGTTTTGCGGGTTCAAGAGACCCAGTACTTC. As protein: CAKVLRVQETQYF.

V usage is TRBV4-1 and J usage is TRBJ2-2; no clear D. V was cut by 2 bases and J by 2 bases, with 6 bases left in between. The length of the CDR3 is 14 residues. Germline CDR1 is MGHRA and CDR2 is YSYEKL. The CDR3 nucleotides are TGCGCCAGCAGCCAAAAAACTAACACCGGGGAGCTGTTTTTT. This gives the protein CASSQKTNTGELFF.

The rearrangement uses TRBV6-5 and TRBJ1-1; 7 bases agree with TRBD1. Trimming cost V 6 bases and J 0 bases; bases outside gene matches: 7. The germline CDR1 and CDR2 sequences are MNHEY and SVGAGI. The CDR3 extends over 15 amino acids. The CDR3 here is CASSRPGGMNTEAFF. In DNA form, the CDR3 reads TGTGCCAGCAGCCGCCCAGGGGGTATGAACACTGAAGCTTTCTTT.

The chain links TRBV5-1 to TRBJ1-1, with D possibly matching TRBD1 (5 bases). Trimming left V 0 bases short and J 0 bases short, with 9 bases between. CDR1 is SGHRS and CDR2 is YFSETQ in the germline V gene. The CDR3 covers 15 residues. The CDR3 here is CASSLAQGLNTEAFF. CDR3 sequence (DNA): TGCGCCAGCAGCTTGGCTCAGGGCTTGAACACTGAAGCTTTCTTT.

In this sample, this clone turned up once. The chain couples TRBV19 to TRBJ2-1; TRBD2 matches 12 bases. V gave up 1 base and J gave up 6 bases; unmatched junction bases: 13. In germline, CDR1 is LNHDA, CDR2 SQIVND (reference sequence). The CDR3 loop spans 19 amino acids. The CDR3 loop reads CASSIVGLAGGTVANEQFF. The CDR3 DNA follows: TGTGCCAGTAGTATAGTCGGGCTAGCGGGAGGGACGGTAGCCAATGAGCAGTTCTTC.

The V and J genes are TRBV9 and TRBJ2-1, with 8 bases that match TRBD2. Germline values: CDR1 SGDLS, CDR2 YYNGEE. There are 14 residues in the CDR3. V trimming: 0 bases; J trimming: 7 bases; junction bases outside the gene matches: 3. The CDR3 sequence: CASSVVAGYNEQFF. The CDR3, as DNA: TGTGCCAGCAGCGTAGTAGCGGGGTATAATGAGCAGTTCTTC.

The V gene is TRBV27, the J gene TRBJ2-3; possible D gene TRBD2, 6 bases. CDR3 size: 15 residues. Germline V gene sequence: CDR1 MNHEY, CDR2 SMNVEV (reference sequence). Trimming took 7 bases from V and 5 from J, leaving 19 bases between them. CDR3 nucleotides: TGTGCCAGCACCCCGAGTCGGGAGTGGGTAGATACGCAGTATTTT. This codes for CASTPSREWVDTQYF.

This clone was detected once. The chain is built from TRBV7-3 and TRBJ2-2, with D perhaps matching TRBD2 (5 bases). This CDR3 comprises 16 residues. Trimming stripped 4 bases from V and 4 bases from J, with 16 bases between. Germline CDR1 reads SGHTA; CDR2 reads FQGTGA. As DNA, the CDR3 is TGTGCCAGCAGCTCCCTCTTTAGCGAGGGCACCGGGGAGCTGTTTTTT. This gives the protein CASSSLFSEGTGELFF.

The CDR3 coding sequence is TGTGCCAGCAGTTATACGGGACTAGCGGGGAGCAATGAGCAGTTCTTC. It translates to CASSYTGLAGSNEQFF. The chain uses TRBV6-5 and TRBJ2-1; TRBD2 matches at 13 bases. Germline V gives CDR1 MNHEY, CDR2 SVGAGI. The CDR3 consists of 16 residues. Germline trimming cut 3 bases from V and 6 bases from J; bases unmatched to any gene: 5.

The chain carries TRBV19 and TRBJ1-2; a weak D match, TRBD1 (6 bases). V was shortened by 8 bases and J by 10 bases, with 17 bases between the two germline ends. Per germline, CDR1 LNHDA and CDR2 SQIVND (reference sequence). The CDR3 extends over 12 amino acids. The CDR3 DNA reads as TGTGCCAGTGGTTGGGGGGGCACGGACTACACCTTC. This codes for CASGWGGTDYTF.

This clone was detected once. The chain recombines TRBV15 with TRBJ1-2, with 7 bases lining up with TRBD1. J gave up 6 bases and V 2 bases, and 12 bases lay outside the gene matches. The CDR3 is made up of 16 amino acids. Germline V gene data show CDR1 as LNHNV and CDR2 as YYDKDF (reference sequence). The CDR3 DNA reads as TGTGCCACCAGCAGACCCGACAGGGTGGAAAGAAATGGCTACACCTTC. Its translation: CATSRPDRVERNGYTF.

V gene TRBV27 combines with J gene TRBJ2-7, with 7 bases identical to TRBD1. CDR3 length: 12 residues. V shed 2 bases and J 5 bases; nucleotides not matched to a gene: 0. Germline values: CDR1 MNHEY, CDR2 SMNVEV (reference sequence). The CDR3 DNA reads TGTGCCAGCAGTTTAAGGGGGCACGAGCAGTACTTC. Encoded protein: CASSLRGHEQYF.

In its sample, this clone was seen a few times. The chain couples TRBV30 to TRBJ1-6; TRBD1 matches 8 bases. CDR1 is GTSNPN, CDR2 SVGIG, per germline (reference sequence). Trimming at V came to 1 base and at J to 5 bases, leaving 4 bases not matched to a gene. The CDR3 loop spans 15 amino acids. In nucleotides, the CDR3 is TGTGCCTGGAGTGCAAAGGACAGGGATAATTCACCCCTCCACTTT. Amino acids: CAWSAKDRDNSPLHF.